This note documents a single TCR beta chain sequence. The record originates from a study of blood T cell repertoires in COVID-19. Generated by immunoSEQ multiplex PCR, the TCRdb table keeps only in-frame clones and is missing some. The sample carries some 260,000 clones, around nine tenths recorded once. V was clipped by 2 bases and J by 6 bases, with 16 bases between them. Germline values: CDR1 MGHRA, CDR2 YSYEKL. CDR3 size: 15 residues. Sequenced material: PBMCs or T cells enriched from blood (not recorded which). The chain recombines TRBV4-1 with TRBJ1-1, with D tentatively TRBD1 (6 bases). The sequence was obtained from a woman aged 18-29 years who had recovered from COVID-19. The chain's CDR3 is CASSQIQGAWAEAFF. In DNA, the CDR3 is TGCGCCAGCAGCCAAATACAGGGCGCTTGGGCTGAAGCTTTCTTT.